These 29 T cell receptor beta chains originate from one sample sequenced in a study of T cells in Graves' hyperthyroidism and ophthalmopathy. RNA transcripts yielded amplified TCR beta CDR3 regions. First-round RT-PCR targeting the TCR CDR3 was performed with the HTBI primer set. From the multiplex PCR reads, TCRdb called clonotypes with MiXCR, one entry per CDR3 protein. The repertoire holds 500,000 to 700,000 distinct CDR3 sequences, with roughly 17% as singletons. The sequenced material came from blood. These receptors were obtained from a woman aged 18-30 years with Graves' hyperthyroidism.

This chain links TRBV10-3 with TRBJ2-7; tentatively, D is TRBD1 (5 bases). This CDR3 is built from 14 residues. Per germline, CDR1 ENHRY and CDR2 SYGVKD. V lost 6 bases and J lost 0, with 12 bases in between. CDR3 DNA sequence: TGTGCCATCAGCGACAGCCCGAGCTCCTACGAGCAGTACTTC. Residues: CAISDSPSSYEQYF.

The table lists this clonotype with a few counts. The chain joins TRBV4-1 to TRBJ2-1; D is possibly TRBD1 (5 bases). Germline-derived CDR1 and CDR2 are MGHRA and YSYEKL. The CDR3 runs 14 residues. V shed 7 bases and J shed 2 bases, with 12 bases lying between them. The CDR3 spells CASKGRDPYNEQFF. CDR3 bases: TGCGCCAGCAAGGGCAGGGATCCCTACAATGAGCAGTTCTTC.

This clonotype was counted a few times. The rearrangement links TRBV6-2 or TRBV6-3 to TRBJ2-1, with D perhaps being TRBD1 or TRBD2 (6 bases each). Trimming took off 6 bases at V and 10 bases at J, with 10 bases between the two ends. Germline V gene data show CDR1 as MNHEY and CDR2 as SVGEGT. The CDR3 consists of 11 residues. The CDR3 here is CASRIGGEQFF. CDR3 nucleotide sequence: TGTGCCAGCAGGATAGGGGGGGAGCAGTTCTTC.

This clonotype was seen a handful of times. The chain carries TRBV19 and TRBJ1-4; D is unclear. The CDR3 runs to 16 residues. The ends were cut back, 8 bases at V and 6 bases at J, with 22 bases in the middle. Germline CDR1 reads LNHDA; CDR2 reads SQIVND (reference sequence). CDR3 residues: CASFPGRSAGDEKLFF. The CDR3 DNA sequence: TGTGCCAGTTTTCCCGGTCGGTCGGCAGGAGATGAAAAACTGTTTTTT.

V gene TRBV4-2 combines with J gene TRBJ1-1; D might be TRBD1 (6 bases). Trimming pared 5 bases from V and 1 base from J, leaving 17 bases between. The germline gives CDR1 LGHNA, CDR2 YNFKEQ. The CDR3 extends over 16 amino acids. The DNA for the CDR3 is TGTGCCAGCAGCGAATACACAGGGACACCGAACACTGAAGCTTTCTTT. Amino acid sequence: CASSEYTGTPNTEAFF.

This chain uses TRBV7-9 with TRBJ1-2, with a weak D call TRBD1 (6 bases). CDR3 length: 15 amino acids. Germline CDR1 is SEHNR and CDR2 is FQNEAQ (reference sequence). The V gene lost 5 bases and the J gene lost 7 bases, with 20 bases spanning the gap. The CDR3 bases are TGTGCCAGCAGCCCTAGTGGGGGCGCGGGCTCTGGCTACACCTTC. It codes for CASSPSGGAGSGYTF. Full variable domain (outside the CDR3, taken from reference TRBV7-9 and TRBJ1-2): DTGVSQNPRHKITKRGQNVTFRCDPISEHNRLYWYRQTLGQGPEFLTYFQNEAQLEKSRLLSDRFSAERPKGSFSTLEIQRTEQGDSAMYLCASSPSGGAGSGYTFGSGTRLTVV.

This clonotype was seen ten or more times. The V call is TRBV7-9, the J call TRBJ2-3; maybe TRBD1 (5 bases). Germline lookup yields CDR1 SEHNR and CDR2 FQNEAQ (reference sequence). V lost 1 base to trimming and J lost 2 bases, with 16 bases between them. The CDR3 loop spans 17 amino acids. CDR3 nucleotide sequence: TGTGCCAGCAGCTTAGGAAGGGGAAGAGAGAACACAGATACGCAGTATTTT. Protein: CASSLGRGRENTDTQYF.

The chain is built from TRBV7-9 and TRBJ2-7, with D possibly TRBD2 on 5 matching bases. This CDR3 is built from 14 residues. V shed 8 bases and J shed 5 bases, with 19 bases lying between them. The germline V gene has CDR1 SEHNR and CDR2 FQNEAQ (reference sequence). Written as DNA, the CDR3 is TGTGCCAGCGGCCACGGACTCCCGACGGACGAGCAGTACTTC. It translates to CASGHGLPTDEQYF.

There are a few counts of this clonotype. V and J are TRBV10-3 and TRBJ2-2, with D perhaps TRBD2 (5 bases). Germline CDR1 is ENHRY and CDR2 is SYGVKD. CDR3 length equals 15 residues. V was shortened by 8 bases and J by 6 bases, with 19 bases between the two germline ends. The CDR3 is CAIGGPGVNPGELFF. CDR3 sequence (DNA): TGTGCCATCGGCGGACCCGGGGTTAACCCCGGGGAGCTGTTTTTT.

In this sample, this clonotype turned up many times. V and J are TRBV20-1 and TRBJ2-4, with D perhaps being TRBD1 or TRBD2 (5 bases each). The CDR3 extends over 14 amino acids. Trimming removed 1 base at V and 6 bases at J, with 13 bases between. CDR1 is DFQATT and CDR2 is SNEGSKA in the germline V gene (reference sequence). The CDR3 is CSARVGASRNIQYF. The CDR3, as DNA: TGCAGTGCTAGAGTAGGGGCTAGCAGAAACATTCAGTACTTC.

This clonotype was counted between two and nine times. This chain links TRBV29-1 with TRBJ2-1; 10 bases fit TRBD2. The V gene's germline CDR1 is SQVTM and CDR2 ANQGSEA. The CDR3 covers 16 residues. V lost 4 bases, J lost 8 bases, and 14 bases stayed unmatched. The CDR3 nucleotides are TGCAGCGTTGGTGGTTTAAGCGGGAGGGCCGGGTATGAGCAGTTCTTC. This encodes CSVGGLSGRAGYEQFF.

V usage is TRBV29-1 and J usage is TRBJ1-4; D is unresolved. V lost 6 bases to trimming and J lost 6 bases, with 14 bases between them. The CDR3 has 13 amino acids. Germline assignment: CDR1 SQVTM and CDR2 ANQGSEA. This CDR3 reads CSVELGEDEKLFF. The CDR3 region has the DNA TGCAGCGTCGAACTTGGGGAGGATGAAAAACTGTTTTTT. Full variable domain (rest looked up from reference TRBV29-1 and TRBJ1-4): SAVISQKPSRDICQRGTSLTIQCQVDSQVTMMFWYRQQPGQSLTLIATANQGSEATYESGFVIDKFPISRPNLTFSTLTVSNMSPEDSSIYLCSVELGEDEKLFFGSGTQLSVL.

This chain connects TRBV7-8 to TRBJ2-7; 8 bases match TRBD2. Germline trimming cut 0 bases from V and 6 bases from J; bases unmatched to any gene: 4. This CDR3 is built from 14 residues. The V gene's germline CDR1 is SGHVS and CDR2 FQNEAQ. The DNA of the CDR3 is TGTGCCAGCAGCTTAGCTCGGGAGGGGATCGAGCAGTACTTC. The encoded protein is CASSLAREGIEQYF.

There are a few counts of this clonotype. The chain uses TRBV18 and TRBJ2-7, with a possible D match to TRBD1 (6 bases). CDR3 length: 17 amino acids. CDR1 and CDR2 (germline): KGHSH, LQKENI. V was pared by 4 bases and J by 2 bases, with 21 bases between. The CDR3: CASSLDTRFQGTYEQYF. CDR3 sequence (DNA): TGTGCCAGCTCACTAGATACCCGATTTCAGGGGACCTACGAGCAGTACTTC.

This sequence joins TRBV2 and TRBJ1-3; TRBD1 is a possible D gene (6 bases). The CDR3 loop spans 14 amino acids. The germline V gene encodes CDR1 SNHLY and CDR2 FYNNEI. The germline V and J ends were trimmed by 5 bases and 1 base, with 9 bases remaining between them. In DNA, the CDR3 is TGTGCCAGCAGTTTCCAGGGGTCTGGAAACACCATATATTTT. Protein: CASSFQGSGNTIYF.

This clonotype was observed a handful of times. The J gene is TRBJ2-4, the V gene TRBV27; D is perhaps TRBD1 (6 bases). From germline, CDR1 is MNHEY and CDR2 SMNVEV (reference sequence). The CDR3 consists of 15 residues. Trimming took off 0 bases at V and 4 bases at J, with 10 bases between the two ends. CDR3 residues: CASSLSSGVKNIQYF. DNA for the CDR3: TGTGCCAGCAGTTTATCGTCAGGGGTGAAAAACATTCAGTACTTC.

This clonotype was recorded at least ten times. The J gene is TRBJ1-2, the V gene TRBV2; D unclear. Trimming left V 0 bases short and J 8 bases short, with 10 bases between. Germline V gene lookup returns CDR1 SNHLY and CDR2 FYNNEI. CDR3 size: 13 residues. CDR3 region: CASSEAAGGGYTF. In nucleotides, the CDR3 is TGTGCCAGCAGTGAAGCGGCGGGCGGGGGCTACACCTTC.

This clonotype was observed at least ten times. This chain uses TRBV14 with TRBJ2-7, with D perhaps being TRBD1 or TRBD2 (5 bases each). Trimming removed 4 bases from V and 3 bases from J, with 16 bases in between. CDR1 is SGHDN, CDR2 FVKESK, per germline. This CDR3 has 15 residues. This CDR3 reads CASSRRASRGYEQYF. Here the CDR3 DNA reads TGTGCCAGCAGCCGAAGGGCATCGAGGGGCTACGAGCAGTACTTC.

This clonotype was recorded a few times. The DNA of the CDR3 is TGCGCCAGCAGTAAGACTAGCGGGCCTTCCTACAATGAGCAGTTCTTC. The encoded protein is CASSKTSGPSYNEQFF. This chain joins TRBV10-1 and TRBJ2-1; 10 nucleotides line up with TRBD2. CDR1 and CDR2 from the germline V gene are WNHNN and SYGVQD (reference sequence). With V trimmed by 5 bases and J by 1 base, 5 bases remained unmatched. CDR3 length equals 16 residues.

This clonotype was seen at least ten times. This rearrangement joins TRBV18 to TRBJ1-4, with a possible D match to TRBD1 (5 bases). V lost 3 bases and J lost 8, with 10 bases in between. Germline V gene lookup returns CDR1 KGHSH and CDR2 LQKENI. This CDR3 has 13 residues. CDR3 sequence reads: CASSPGPGEKLFF. The CDR3 DNA reads as TGTGCCAGCTCACCGGGGCCTGGGGAAAAACTGTTTTTT.

This clonotype was picked up many times. The chain couples TRBV7-9 to TRBJ2-5; perhaps TRBD2 as D (5 bases). Trimming cost V 0 bases and J 4 bases, with 6 bases left between them. The CDR3 has 13 residues. The germline V gene encodes CDR1 SEHNR and CDR2 FQNEAQ (reference sequence). CDR3 in DNA: TGTGCCAGCAGCTTAGCCGAGGGAGAGACCCAGTACTTC. Its translation: CASSLAEGETQYF.

This clonotype was seen repeatedly, ten times or more. The chain has TRBV2 and TRBJ1-6; 7 bases align to TRBD1. This CDR3 comprises 15 residues. The J segment lost 8 bases and the V segment lost 4 bases, leaving 8 bases of the junction unmatched. Germline CDR1 and CDR2: SNHLY and FYNNEI. The DNA for the CDR3 is TGTGCCAGCAGTGTTCGAGGAGGGGGCGATTCACCCCTCCACTTT. Protein sequence: CASSVRGGGDSPLHF.

The V call is TRBV24-1, the J call TRBJ2-7, with TRBD1 matching over 7 bases. With 9 bases clipped from V and 3 bases from J, the junction kept 7 bases outside the gene matches. This CDR3 region has 13 residues. Germline CDR1 and CDR2: KGHDR and SFDVKD. The CDR3 sequence: CATAGTENYEQYF. The DNA for the CDR3 is TGTGCCACCGCCGGGACAGAAAACTACGAGCAGTACTTC.

The chain is built from TRBV19 and TRBJ2-2; D possibly corresponds to TRBD1 (5 bases). CDR1 is LNHDA, CDR2 SQIVND, per germline (reference sequence). Trimming removed 4 bases from V and 4 bases from J, with 13 bases in between. The CDR3 length is 15 residues. The CDR3 here is CASSKWERGTGELFF. In DNA form, the CDR3 reads TGTGCCAGTAGTAAATGGGAAAGGGGCACCGGGGAGCTGTTTTTT.

This CDR3 reads CASSLEGTSYYEQFF. CDR3 coding DNA: TGCGCCAGCAGCTTGGAAGGGACTAGTTATTATGAGCAGTTCTTC. The rearrangement joins TRBV5-1 to TRBJ2-1, with 8 positions matching TRBD2. The V gene end was trimmed by 0 bases and the J gene end by 8 bases; junction bases not matched to a gene: 7. Germline V lookup: CDR1 SGHRS, CDR2 YFSETQ. This CDR3 has 15 amino acids.

The rearrangement joins TRBV7-2 to TRBJ2-1, with a tentative D call TRBD2 (5 bases). This CDR3 has 16 amino acids. V was pared by 5 bases and J by 0 bases, with 14 bases between. Looked up from germline, CDR1 is SGHTA and CDR2 is FQGNSA. In DNA form, the CDR3 reads TGTGCCAGCAGCCGCAGCGGCGGCAGCTCCTACAATGAGCAGTTCTTC. Translation: CASSRSGGSSYNEQFF.

This clonotype was picked up many times. The chain combines TRBV20-1 with TRBJ2-3; possibly TRBD2 for D (5 bases). This CDR3 has 14 amino acids. Trimming took off 0 bases at V and 6 bases at J, with 13 bases between the two ends. Germline V gene data show CDR1 as DFQATT and CDR2 as SNEGSKA (reference sequence). The CDR3 DNA sequence: TGCAGTGCTAGAGACGAGGGCCAGAGTGATACGCAGTATTTT. The encoded protein is CSARDEGQSDTQYF.

There are a few counts of this clonotype. The chain carries TRBV6-2 or TRBV6-3 and TRBJ2-1, with TRBD2 matching 13 bases. Germline V gene data show CDR1 as MNHEY and CDR2 as SVGEGT. Germline trimming cut 10 bases from V and 10 bases from J; bases unmatched to any gene: 10. The CDR3 spans 14 residues. The CDR3 spells CATTGLAGVREQFF. The CDR3 coding sequence is TGTGCCACGACCGGACTAGCGGGAGTCCGGGAGCAGTTCTTC.

This clonotype was found many times. J is TRBJ2-5 and V is TRBV28, with TRBD2 matching over 8 bases. V lost 7 bases, J lost 5 bases, and 15 bases stayed unmatched. The CDR3 length is 16 residues. In germline, CDR1 is MDHEN, CDR2 SYDVKM. The CDR3, as DNA: TGTGCCAGCACCAGTCCCGGACTAGCTGGAGGGGAGACCCAGTACTTC. This sequence encodes CASTSPGLAGGETQYF.